In this sample, the clone carrying this T cell receptor beta chain turned up many times. The antigen is unknown. Unique molecular identifiers were incorporated into the prepared TCRbeta library. TCRdb ran MiXCR on the PCR reads and lists one entry per CDR3 protein. The sample consists of approximately 79,000 distinct CDR3 sequences, less than 20% of them appearing once. This specimen belongs to a study of T-cell reconstitution after alpha-beta-depleted transplantation in children. Study-level results: High day-60 TCRbeta diversity in some patients came from surviving recipient T cells and thymic progenitors. Newly made T cells mostly supplied T-cell counts and diversity one year after transplant. The origin of alpha-beta T cells about two months after transplant was reportedly several hundred expanded graft clones.

Losses at the gene ends were 5 bases for V and 5 bases for J; bases not matched to a gene: 13. The CDR3 is 17 amino acids. Germline loops: CDR1 SGDLS, CDR2 YYNGEE. The source material was PBMCs, mostly from graft donor cells, sampled 360 days after TCRalphabeta/CD19-depleted stem cell transplant. The chain carries TRBV9 and TRBJ2-1, with 10 bases that match TRBD2. This sequence was found in a male patient between 2 and 10 years old who had a stem cell transplant for acute lymphoblastic leukemia, so the T cells may come from the graft donor. The CDR3 DNA reads as TGTGCCAGCAGTGACAGAGCGGGAGGGCTGATAAACAATGAGCAGTTCTTC. It yields the protein CASSDRAGGLINNEQFF.